The 8 T cell receptor beta chains reported below all come from one sample, sequenced in a study of CD8 T cells in ankylosing spondylitis. TCRdb passed the 5' RACE reads through MiXCR, listing each CDR3 protein once. The data show 300,000 to 350,000 distinct CDR3 sequences, roughly 20% seen once. The specimen sequenced was blood, either unsorted or a sorted T cell fraction (not recorded which). These receptors all come from a female donor with ankylosing spondylitis or in good health (not recorded which).

This sequence joins TRBV4-3 and TRBJ2-1; D uncertain. The CDR3 has 15 amino acids. V was pared by 3 bases and J by 3 bases, with 12 bases between. Germline V gene lookup returns CDR1 LGHNA and CDR2 YSLEER. CDR3 sequence reads: CASSHATYLYNEQFF. The CDR3 coding sequence is TGCGCCAGCAGCCATGCTACTTACCTCTACAATGAGCAGTTCTTC.

CDR3: CATRSAGDTGELFF. CDR3 DNA: TGTGCCACCAGGTCAGCGGGAGACACCGGGGAGCTGTTTTTT. The chain recombines TRBV24-1 with TRBJ2-2; the match to TRBD2 covers 8 bases. Germline trimming cut 7 bases from V and 3 bases from J; bases unmatched to any gene: 3. Germline V gives CDR1 KGHDR, CDR2 SFDVKD. The CDR3 is 14 amino acids.

This clonotype was seen only a few times. Here the CDR3 reads CSATNPGTGTYEQYF. The CDR3 nucleotides read TGCAGTGCTACCAATCCCGGGACAGGTACCTACGAGCAGTACTTC. J is TRBJ2-7 and V is TRBV20-1; 8 positions agree with TRBD1. Looked up from germline, CDR1 is DFQATT and CDR2 is SNEGSKA (reference sequence). Trimming at V came to 4 bases and at J to 2 bases, leaving 10 bases not matched to a gene. The CDR3 covers 15 residues.

The chain joins TRBV20-1 to TRBJ2-7; D perhaps matches TRBD1 (6 bases). V lost 5 bases to trimming and J lost 0 bases, with 20 bases between them. This CDR3 has 16 residues. In germline, CDR1 is DFQATT, CDR2 SNEGSKA (reference sequence). The CDR3 loop reads CSASQGKGGTSYEQYF. CDR3 DNA: TGCAGTGCTTCTCAGGGAAAAGGGGGTACCTCCTACGAGCAGTACTTC.

The V gene is TRBV7-3, the J gene TRBJ2-7; 9 bases agree with TRBD2. This CDR3 spans 13 amino acids. J was trimmed by 10 bases and V by 5 bases; bases with no gene match: 9. Germline CDR1 and CDR2: SGHTA and FQGTGA. This CDR3 is CASSPGLAGPQYF. CDR3 bases: TGTGCCAGCAGCCCAGGGCTAGCGGGACCACAGTACTTC.

The V call is TRBV12-3 or TRBV12-4, the J call TRBJ2-3; 11 bases align to TRBD2. After removal of 5 bases from V and 4 bases from J, the junction contained 11 bases not matched to a gene. The CDR3 sequence is 17 residues long. The CDR3 nucleotides are TGTGCCAGCAGTCCCCCCGTCCTAGCGGGAGGACCAGATACGCAGTATTTT. Residues: CASSPPVLAGGPDTQYF.

This chain connects TRBV28 to TRBJ2-7; 9 positions agree with TRBD1. Germline CDR1 is MDHEN and CDR2 is SYDVKM. This CDR3 has 17 residues. The trim removed 5 bases at V and 4 bases at J, leaving 15 bases unmatched. Here the CDR3 DNA reads TGTGCCAGCAGTGGCGACAGGGGGTTTTTGGGATCTTACGAGCAGTACTTC. Its translation is CASSGDRGFLGSYEQYF. The full variable domain, its missing parts supplied by reference TRBV28 and TRBJ2-7, is DVKVTQSSRYLVKRTGEKVFLECVQDMDHENMFWYRQDPGLGLRLIYFSYDVKMKEKGDIPEGYSVSREKKERFSLILESASTNQTSMYLCASSGDRGFLGSYEQYFGPGTRLTVT.

This clonotype was seen a handful of times. The V and J genes are TRBV20-1 and TRBJ1-1; no clear D. Germline V gene lookup returns CDR1 DFQATT and CDR2 SNEGSKA (reference sequence). The CDR3 has 14 residues. V shed 2 bases and J shed 4 bases, with 14 bases lying between them. The CDR3 spells CSARRHYKGTEAFF. The CDR3 DNA reads as TGCAGTGCTAGACGGCACTACAAGGGCACTGAAGCTTTCTTT.